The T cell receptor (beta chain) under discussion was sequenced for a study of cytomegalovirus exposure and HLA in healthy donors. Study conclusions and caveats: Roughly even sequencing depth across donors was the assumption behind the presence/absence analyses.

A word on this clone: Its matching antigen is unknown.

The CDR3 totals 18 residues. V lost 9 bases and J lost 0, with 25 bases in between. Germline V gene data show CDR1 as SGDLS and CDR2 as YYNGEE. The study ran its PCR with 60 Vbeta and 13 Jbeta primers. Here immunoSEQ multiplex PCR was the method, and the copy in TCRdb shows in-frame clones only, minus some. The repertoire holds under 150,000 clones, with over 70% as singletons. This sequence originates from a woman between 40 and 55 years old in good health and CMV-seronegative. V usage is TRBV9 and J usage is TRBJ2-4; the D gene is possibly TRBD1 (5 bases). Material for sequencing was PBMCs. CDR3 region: CANDAASGAHLAKNIQYF. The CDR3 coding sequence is TGTGCCAACGACGCCGCCAGTGGGGCTCATCTAGCCAAAAACATTCAGTACTTC.